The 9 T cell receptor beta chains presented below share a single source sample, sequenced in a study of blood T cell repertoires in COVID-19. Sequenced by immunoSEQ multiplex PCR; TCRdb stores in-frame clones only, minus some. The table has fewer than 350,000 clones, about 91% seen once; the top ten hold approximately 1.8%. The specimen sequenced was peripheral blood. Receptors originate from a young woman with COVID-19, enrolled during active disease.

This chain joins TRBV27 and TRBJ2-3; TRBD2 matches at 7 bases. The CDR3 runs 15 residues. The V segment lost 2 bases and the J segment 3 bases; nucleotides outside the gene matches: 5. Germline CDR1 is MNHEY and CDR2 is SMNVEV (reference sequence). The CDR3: CASSLAGERTDTQYF. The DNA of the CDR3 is TGTGCCAGCAGTTTAGCGGGGGAACGGACAGATACGCAGTATTTT.

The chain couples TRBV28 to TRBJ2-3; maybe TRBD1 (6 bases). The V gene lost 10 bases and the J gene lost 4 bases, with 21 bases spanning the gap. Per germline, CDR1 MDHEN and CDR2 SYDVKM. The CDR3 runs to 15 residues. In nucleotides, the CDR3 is TGTGCCACTAGGTCTGGGGGCGAAGGCCCAGATACGCAGTATTTT. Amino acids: CATRSGGEGPDTQYF.

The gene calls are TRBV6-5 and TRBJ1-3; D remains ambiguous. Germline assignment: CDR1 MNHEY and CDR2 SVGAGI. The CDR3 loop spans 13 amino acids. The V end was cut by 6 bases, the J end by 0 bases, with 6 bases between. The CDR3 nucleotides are TGTGCCAGCAGCGACAACTCTGGAAACACCATATATTTT. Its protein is CASSDNSGNTIYF.

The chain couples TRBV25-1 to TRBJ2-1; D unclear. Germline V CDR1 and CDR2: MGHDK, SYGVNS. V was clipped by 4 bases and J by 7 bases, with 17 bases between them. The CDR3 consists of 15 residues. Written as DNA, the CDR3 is TGTGCCAGCAGTGCCCAAAGGCCTAGAGTGAATGAGCAGTTCTTC. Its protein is CASSAQRPRVNEQFF.

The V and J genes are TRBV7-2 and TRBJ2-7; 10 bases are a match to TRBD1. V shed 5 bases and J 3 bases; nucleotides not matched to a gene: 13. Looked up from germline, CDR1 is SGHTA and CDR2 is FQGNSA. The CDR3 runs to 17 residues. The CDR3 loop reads CASSIFTGTGVGYEQYF. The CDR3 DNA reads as TGTGCCAGCAGCATATTTACCGGGACAGGGGTTGGCTACGAGCAGTACTTC. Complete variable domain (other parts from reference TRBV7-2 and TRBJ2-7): GAGVSQSPSNKVTEKGKDVELRCDPISGHTALYWYRQSLGQGLEFLIYFQGNSAPDKSGLPSDRFSAERTGGSVSTLTIQRTQQEDSAVYLCASSIFTGTGVGYEQYFGPGTRLTVT.

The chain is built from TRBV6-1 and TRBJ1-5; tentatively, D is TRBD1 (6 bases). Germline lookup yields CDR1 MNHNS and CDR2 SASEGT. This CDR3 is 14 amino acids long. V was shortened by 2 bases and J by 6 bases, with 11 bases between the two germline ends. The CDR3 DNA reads TGTGCCAGCAGTGAAAATGTAGGGGGTCAGCCCCAGCATTTT. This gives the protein CASSENVGGQPQHF.

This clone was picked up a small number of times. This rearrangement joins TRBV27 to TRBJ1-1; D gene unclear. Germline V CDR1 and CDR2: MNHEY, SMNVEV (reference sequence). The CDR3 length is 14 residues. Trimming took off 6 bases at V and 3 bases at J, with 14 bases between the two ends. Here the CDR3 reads CASRARSYDTEAFF. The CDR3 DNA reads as TGTGCCAGCAGAGCCAGGTCTTACGACACTGAAGCTTTCTTT.

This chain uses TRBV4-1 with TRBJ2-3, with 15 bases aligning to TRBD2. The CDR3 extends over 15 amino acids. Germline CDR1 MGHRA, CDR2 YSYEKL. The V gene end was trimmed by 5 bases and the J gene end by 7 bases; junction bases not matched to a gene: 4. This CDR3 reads CASSGLAGGPNTQYF. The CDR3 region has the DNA TGCGCCAGCAGCGGACTAGCGGGGGGGCCGAATACGCAGTATTTT.

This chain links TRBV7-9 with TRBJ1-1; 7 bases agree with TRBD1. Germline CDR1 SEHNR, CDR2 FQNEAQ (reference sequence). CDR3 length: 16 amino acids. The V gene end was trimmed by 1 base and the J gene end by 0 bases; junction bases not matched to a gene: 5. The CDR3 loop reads CASSLGRGLMNTEAFF. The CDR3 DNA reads TGTGCCAGCAGCTTAGGCAGGGGGTTAATGAACACTGAAGCTTTCTTT.